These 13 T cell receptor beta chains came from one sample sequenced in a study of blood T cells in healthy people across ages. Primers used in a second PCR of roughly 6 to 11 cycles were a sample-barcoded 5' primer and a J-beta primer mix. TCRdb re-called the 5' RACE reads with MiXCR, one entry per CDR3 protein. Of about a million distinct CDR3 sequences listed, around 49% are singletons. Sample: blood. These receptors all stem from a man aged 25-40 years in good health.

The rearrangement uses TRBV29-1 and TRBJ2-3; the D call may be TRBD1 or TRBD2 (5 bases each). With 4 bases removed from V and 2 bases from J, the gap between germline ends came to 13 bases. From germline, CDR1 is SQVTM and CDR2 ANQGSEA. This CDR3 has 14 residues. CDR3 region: CSVAKGTYTDTQYF. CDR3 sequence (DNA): TGCAGCGTTGCAAAAGGGACGTACACAGATACGCAGTATTTT.

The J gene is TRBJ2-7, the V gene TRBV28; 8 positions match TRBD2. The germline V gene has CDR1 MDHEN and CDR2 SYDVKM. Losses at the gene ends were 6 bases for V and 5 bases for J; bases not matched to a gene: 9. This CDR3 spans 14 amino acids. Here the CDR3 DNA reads TGTGCCAGCAGCTGCGGCGGGGGGCTAAACGAGCAGTACTTC. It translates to CASSCGGGLNEQYF.

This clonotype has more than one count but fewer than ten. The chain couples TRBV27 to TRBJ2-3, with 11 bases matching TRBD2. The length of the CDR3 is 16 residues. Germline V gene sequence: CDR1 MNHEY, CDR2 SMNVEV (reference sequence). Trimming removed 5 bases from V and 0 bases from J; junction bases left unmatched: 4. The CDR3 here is CASSASGGTSTDTQYF. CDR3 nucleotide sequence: TGTGCCAGCAGTGCTAGCGGGGGGACTAGCACAGATACGCAGTATTTT.

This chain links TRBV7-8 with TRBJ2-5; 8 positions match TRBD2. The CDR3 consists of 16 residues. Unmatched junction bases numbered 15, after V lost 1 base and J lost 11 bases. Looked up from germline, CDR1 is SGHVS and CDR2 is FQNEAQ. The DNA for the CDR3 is TGTGCCAGCAGCTTAGGGTCTCTCGGGACTAGTTCCGTGCAGTACTTC. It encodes CASSLGSLGTSSVQYF. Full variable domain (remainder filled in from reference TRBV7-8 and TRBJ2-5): GAGVSQSPRYKVAKRGQDVALRCDPISGHVSLFWYQQALGQGPEFLTYFQNEAQLDKSGLPSDRFFAERPEGSVSTLKIQRTQQEDSAVYLCASSLGSLGTSSVQYFGPGTRLLVL.

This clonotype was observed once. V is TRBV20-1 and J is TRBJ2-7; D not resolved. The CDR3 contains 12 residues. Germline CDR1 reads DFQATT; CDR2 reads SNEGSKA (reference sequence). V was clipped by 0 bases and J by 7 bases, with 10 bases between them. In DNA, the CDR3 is TGCAGTGCTAGAGATCGGCTGAATGAGCAGTACTTC. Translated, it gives CSARDRLNEQYF.

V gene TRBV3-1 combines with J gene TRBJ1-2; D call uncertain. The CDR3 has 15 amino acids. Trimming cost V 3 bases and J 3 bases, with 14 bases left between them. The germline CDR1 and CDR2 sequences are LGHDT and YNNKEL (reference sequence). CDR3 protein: CASSHGRLGYYGYTF. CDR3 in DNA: TGTGCCAGCAGCCACGGCAGGTTGGGATACTATGGCTACACCTTC.

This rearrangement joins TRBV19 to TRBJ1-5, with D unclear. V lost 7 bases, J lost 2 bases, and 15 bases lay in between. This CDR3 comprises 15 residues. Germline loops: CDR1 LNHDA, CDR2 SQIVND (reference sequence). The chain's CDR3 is CASTTVDWGNQPQHF. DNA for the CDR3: TGTGCCAGTACAACTGTAGACTGGGGCAATCAGCCCCAGCATTTT.

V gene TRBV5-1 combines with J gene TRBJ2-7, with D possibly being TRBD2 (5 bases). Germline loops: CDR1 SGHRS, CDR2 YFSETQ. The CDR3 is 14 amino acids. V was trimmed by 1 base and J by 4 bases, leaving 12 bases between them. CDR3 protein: CASSLSPRDYEQYF. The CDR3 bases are TGCGCCAGCAGCTTGAGCCCTCGGGATTACGAGCAGTACTTC.

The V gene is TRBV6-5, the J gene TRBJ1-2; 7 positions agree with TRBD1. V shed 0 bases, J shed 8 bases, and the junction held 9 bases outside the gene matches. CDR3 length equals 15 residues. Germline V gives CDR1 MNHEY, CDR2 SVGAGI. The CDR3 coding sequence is TGTGCCAGCAGTTACTCGATTCTCAGGGGGGACGGCTACACCTTC. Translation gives CASSYSILRGDGYTF.

The CDR3 DNA follows: TGTGCCAGCAGTTCTCGACAGGGATCCGACGAGCAGTACTTC. This translates into CASSSRQGSDEQYF. This chain links TRBV27 with TRBJ2-7, with 7 bases fitting TRBD1. The CDR3 is 14 residues long. CDR1 and CDR2 from the germline V gene are MNHEY and SMNVEV (reference sequence). J lost 5 bases, V lost 4 bases, and 8 bases had no gene match.

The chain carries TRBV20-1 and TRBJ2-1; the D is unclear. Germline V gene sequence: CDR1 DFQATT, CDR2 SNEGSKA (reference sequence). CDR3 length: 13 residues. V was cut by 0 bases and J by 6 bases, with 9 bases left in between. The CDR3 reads CSARETLTNEQFF. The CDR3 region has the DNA TGCAGTGCTAGAGAGACGCTGACCAATGAGCAGTTCTTC.

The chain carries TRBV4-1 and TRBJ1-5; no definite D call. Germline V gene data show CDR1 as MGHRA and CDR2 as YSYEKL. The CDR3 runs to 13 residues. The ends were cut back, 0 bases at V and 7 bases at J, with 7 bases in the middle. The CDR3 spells CASSQDRVQPQHF. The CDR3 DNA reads TGCGCCAGCAGCCAAGATAGGGTCCAGCCCCAGCATTTT.

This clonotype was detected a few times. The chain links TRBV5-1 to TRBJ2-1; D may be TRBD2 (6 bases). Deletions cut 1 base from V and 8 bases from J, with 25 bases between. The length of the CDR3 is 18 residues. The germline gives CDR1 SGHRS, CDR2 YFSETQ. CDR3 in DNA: TGCGCCAGCAGCTTGTCGGCTAGCGTGGGACCGGATAGTTATGAGCAGTTCTTC. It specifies CASSLSASVGPDSYEQFF.